This TCR beta chain was identified in a study of CD8+ T cells in alopecia areata. The authors extracted RNA and reverse transcribed it into cDNA as the sequencing template. The method was immunoSEQ multiplex PCR; TCRdb's version includes in-frame clones alone and lacks a portion of them. There are 150,000 to 200,000 clones in the sample; around 58% occur only once, and around 12% lies in the top ten. Treatment specified: oral pan-JAK inhibitor, 5-10 mg twice daily. This CDR3 region has 15 residues. CDR1 and CDR2 from the germline V gene are SQVTM and ANQGSEA. J gave up 2 bases and V 0 bases, and 2 bases lay outside the gene matches.

V is TRBV29-1 and J is TRBJ1-3; 9 bases line up with TRBD1. This clonotype originated in a human donor with alopecia areata. The material was CD8+ T cells sorted from blood, obtained at week 24, from a patient treated with tofacitinib. CDR3 sequence reads: CSVEDRTGAGNTIYF. In nucleotides, the CDR3 is TGCAGCGTTGAAGATAGGACAGGGGCTGGAAACACCATATATTTT. The full variable domain, with the rest looked up from reference TRBV29-1 and TRBJ1-3, is SAVISQKPSRDICQRGTSLTIQCQVDSQVTMMFWYRQQPGQSLTLIATANQGSEATYESGFVIDKFPISRPNLTFSTLTVSNMSPEDSSIYLCSVEDRTGAGNTIYFGEGSWLTVV.